This is a list of T cell receptor beta chains from one sample in a study of breast tumors, draining lymph nodes, adjacent tissues. In TCRdb, the multiplex PCR reads were re-called with MiXCR into one record per CDR3 protein. This table holds approximately 13,000 distinct CDR3 sequences, about 36% found once. Source material: breast tumor tissue. All receptors derive from a female donor with breast cancer. Some clones in this sample may be carry-over from other donors' samples. Each CDR3 is given with its conserved first and last residue. The D gene is left open where the match is weak. Clone size is not always given. Where it is, it says once, few, many or a class for expanded clones.

TRBJ1-5 | TRBV7-2 | many | TRBD1 | TGTGCCAGCAGCGGAACAGGGGGGGTTCAGCCCCAGCATTTT | CASSGTGGVQPQHF
TRBJ2-5 | TRBV15 | medium-sized | TRBD2 | TGTGCCACGGGACTAGCGGGGGGGGGGGAGACCCAGTACTTC | CATGLAGGGETQYF
TRBJ2-5 | TRBV20-1 | - | TRBD2 | TGCAGTGCTACAGCAACCGCTAGCGGGAGCCAAGAGACCCAGTACTTC | CSATATASGSQETQYF
TRBJ2-1 | TRBV5-4 | many | - | TGTGCCAGCAGCTCTTACGACGGGAGCTATGAGCAGTTCTTC | CASSSYDGSYEQFF
TRBJ2-1 | TRBV7-3 | - | TRBD2 | TGTGCCAGCAGCTTATGGCCTAGCGGGGGCCGAGATGAGCAGTTCTTC | CASSLWPSGGRDEQFF
TRBJ2-7 | TRBV27 | many | TRBD2 | TGTGCCAGCAGTTCGGGGGGGGGACTAGCCGACTCCTACGAGCAGTACTTC | CASSSGGGLADSYEQYF
TRBJ2-5 | TRBV15 | - | - | TGTGCCACCAGCAGAGACACGGGACATCAAGAGACCCAGTACTTC | CATSRDTGHQETQYF
TRBJ2-2 | TRBV9 | many | - | TGTGCCAGCAGCTTAAGGGACTCCTCCACCGGGGAGCTGTTTTTT | CASSLRDSSTGELFF
TRBJ1-2 | TRBV6-6 | many | TRBD1 | TGTGCCAGCAGTTACTCGAAGGGACAGGGGGCCTTACAGGTTGGCTACACCTTC | CASSYSKGQGALQVGYTF
TRBJ2-7 | TRBV9 | - | TRBD1 | TGTGCCAGCAGCGGCCGGGACAGCTCCTACGAGCAGTACTTC | CASSGRDSSYEQYF
TRBJ1-6 | TRBV7-8 | medium-sized | TRBD1 | TGTGCCAGCAGCGCGGACAGGGGGCAATCACCCCTCCACTTT | CASSADRGQSPLHF
TRBJ1-6 | TRBV5-8 | many | - | TGTGCCAGCGGCCGGGACGGTAATTCACCCCTCCACTTT | CASGRDGNSPLHF
TRBJ1-4 | TRBV15 | many | TRBD1 | TGTGCCACCAGCAGAGAAGTCGGGGACAGCAGGGACAATGAAAAACTGTTTTTT | CATSREVGDSRDNEKLFF
TRBJ2-7 | TRBV5-1 | - | - | TGCGCCAGCAGCTTGTACGGGGGTCGACAGAACTACGAGCAGTACTTC | CASSLYGGRQNYEQYF
TRBJ2-3 | TRBV7-9 | large | - | TGTGCCAGCAGCTCTAGGGCTGGGGCGTCAGATACGCAGTATTTT | CASSSRAGASDTQYF
TRBJ2-4 | TRBV6-2/TRBV6-3 | many | TRBD1 | TGTGCCAGCAGTCGAGACAGGGGGCCCAAAAACATTCAGTACTTC | CASSRDRGPKNIQYF
TRBJ2-1 | TRBV5-1 | medium-sized | TRBD2 | TGCGCCAGCAGTTCCAGCGGGGCGTACAATGAGCAGTTCTTC | CASSSSGAYNEQFF
TRBJ1-4 | TRBV4-1 | many | - | TGCGCCAGCAGCCGGGAAGGGTCTACTAATGAAAAACTGTTTTTT | CASSREGSTNEKLFF
TRBJ1-5 | TRBV11-3 | many | - | TGTGCCAGCAGCTTAGATAGTGTGGTCGGACTGAATCAGCCCCAGCATTTT | CASSLDSVVGLNQPQHF
TRBJ2-7 | TRBV5-1 | many | TRBD1 | TGCGCCAGCAGCTTAAGATCGACAGGGGGCATCTACGAGCAGTACTTC | CASSLRSTGGIYEQYF
TRBJ1-3 | TRBV7-9 | many | TRBD1 | TGTGCCAGCAGCTTAGAGGGGACAGACTCTGGAAACACCATATATTTT | CASSLEGTDSGNTIYF
TRBJ2-7 | TRBV6-1 | - | TRBD2 | TGTGCCAGCAGTGAAGCCAGCGGGAGCTCCTACGAGCAGTACTTC | CASSEASGSSYEQYF
TRBJ1-6 | TRBV6-1 | - | - | TGTGCCAGCAGTGCGGGACTTAATAATTCACCCCTCCACTTT | CASSAGLNNSPLHF
TRBJ2-7 | TRBV7-2 | - | TRBD2 | TGTGCCAGCAGCTCTCCCCTAGCGGGGGACTACGAGCAGTGCTTC | CASSSPLAGDYEQCF
TRBJ2-5 | TRBV6-5 | - | TRBD2 | TGTGCCAGCAGCCGGACTAGCGGGAAGGGGGAGACCCAGTACTTC | CASSRTSGKGETQYF
TRBJ2-5 | TRBV10-3 | - | TRBD2 | TGTGCCATCAGTGAGCCGACCACTAGCGGAGAGACCCAGTACTTC | CAISEPTTSGETQYF
TRBJ2-5 | TRBV11-2 | many | TRBD2 | TGTGCCAGCAGCTGGACTAGCGGGTACCAAGAGACCCAGTACTTC | CASSWTSGYQETQYF
TRBJ1-5 | TRBV19 | many | - | TGTGCCAGTAGTATAGATCGGACGAGGACCCAAGTTCAGCCCCAGCATTTT | CASSIDRTRTQVQPQHF
TRBJ2-1 | TRBV20-1 | many | TRBD1 | TGCAGTGCTACGACAGGGGGCTTTTCCTACAATGAGCAGTTCTTC | CSATTGGFSYNEQFF
TRBJ1-6 | TRBV5-1 | many | TRBD1 | TGCGCCAGCAGACAGGGACAGGGGTTGGGTTCACCCCTCCACTTT | CASRQGQGLGSPLHF
TRBJ1-5 | TRBV6-1 | many | - | TGTGCCAGCAGTGTAGTGGGGGAGGGACAGCCCCAGCATTTT | CASSVVGEGQPQHF
TRBJ2-3 | TRBV2 | medium-sized | - | TGTGCCAGCAGTGGGGGCACAGATACGCAGTATTTT | CASSGGTDTQYF
TRBJ2-2 | TRBV30 | - | - | TGTGCCTGGAGAGGACCGCAGAACACCGGGGAGCTGTTTTTT | CAWRGPQNTGELFF
TRBJ1-5 | TRBV6-2/TRBV6-3 | many | - | TGTGCCAGCAGCCAAGGGACGGAAAATCAGCCCCAGCATTTT | CASSQGTENQPQHF
TRBJ2-4 | TRBV28 | few | - | TGTGCCAGCAGTTTAGGATACAAAAACATTCAGTACTTC | CASSLGYKNIQYF
TRBJ1-3 | TRBV30 | many | - | TGTGCCTGGGAAAGGGACTCTGGAAACACCATATATTTT | CAWERDSGNTIYF
TRBJ2-1 | TRBV5-1 | many | - | TGCGCCAGCAGCTCCCAAGCCAATGAGCAGTTCTTC | CASSSQANEQFF
TRBJ1-4 | TRBV6-5 | many | TRBD1 | TGTGCCAGCCGGGACAGGGGATCTTCTAATGAAAAACTGTTTTTT | CASRDRGSSNEKLFF
TRBJ2-1 | TRBV7-2 | - | - | TGTGCCAGCAGCTTAGCCAGGCACAATGAGCAGTTCTTC | CASSLARHNEQFF
TRBJ2-2 | TRBV9 | many | TRBD2 | TGTGCCAGCAGCTCAACTAGCGGGAGGTCCTCATTCGCGAACACCGGGGAGCTGTTTTTT | CASSSTSGRSSFANTGELFF
TRBJ2-2 | TRBV7-8 | many | - | TGTGCCAGCAGCTGGGGGACAACCGGGGAGCTGTTTTTT | CASSWGTTGELFF
TRBJ1-2 | TRBV2 | - | - | TGTGCCAGCAGACTTCCAGCTAACTATGGCTACACCTTC | CASRLPANYGYTF
TRBJ2-1 | TRBV20-1 | many | TRBD2 | TGCAGTGCTAGAGGGGCCGGGACTAGCGGTCGTGGGGAGCAGTTCTTC | CSARGAGTSGRGEQFF
TRBJ2-1 | TRBV7-6 | many | - | TGTGCCAGCAGCTTAGTAGTTTGGACCACCAAAGGCAATGAGCAGTTCTTC | CASSLVVWTTKGNEQFF
TRBJ1-6 | TRBV6-1 | - | - | TGTGCCAGCAGTTACGGGCGGGACATTAGTATACCCCTCCACTTT | CASSYGRDISIPLHF
TRBJ1-4 | TRBV7-8 | many | - | TGTGCCAGCAGCTCCCGACGGGCAACTAATGAAAAACTGTTTTTT | CASSSRRATNEKLFF
TRBJ2-5 | TRBV7-2 | - | - | TGTGCCAGCACCCTCGGCGGAGCACACCAAGAGACCCAGTACTTC | CASTLGGAHQETQYF
TRBJ2-3 | TRBV7-8 | large | - | TGTGCCAGCAGCTTGGAAGCTAGCACAGATACGCAGTATTTT | CASSLEASTDTQYF
TRBJ2-1 | TRBV10-2 | - | TRBD1 | TGCGCCAGCAGCCACGGACAGGGAGGAAACAATGAGCAGTTCTTC | CASSHGQGGNNEQFF
TRBJ2-5 | TRBV25-1 | - | TRBD1 | TGTGCCAGCAGTTCGATTACGGCGGGACAGGGGGTCGGTGAGACCCAGTACTTC | CASSSITAGQGVGETQYF
TRBJ2-3 | TRBV10-3 | few | TRBD2 | TGTGCCATCAGTGAGTTCGCGGGAGGCGTTCAGGACACGCAGTATTTT | CAISEFAGGVQDTQYF
TRBJ2-1 | TRBV7-9 | medium-sized | - | TGTGCCAGCAGCTTAGAGTCCAGGAGCGGCTTCTACAATGAGCAGTTCTTC | CASSLESRSGFYNEQFF
TRBJ2-3 | TRBV7-3 | medium-sized | TRBD1 | TGTGCCAGCAGCGGGGACAGGGACGGTAACACAGATACGCAGTATTTT | CASSGDRDGNTDTQYF